These 28 T cell receptor beta chains share one sample of origin, sequenced in a study of response to subunit inactivated influenza vaccine. One entry per CDR3 protein, called by TCRdb with MiXCR from the RT-PCR reads. This repertoire shows some 850,000 distinct CDR3 sequences, about 18% found once; its top ten account for roughly 11%. Here the sequenced sample was PBMCs from blood, taken 5 days after vaccination. The receptors come from a man aged 45-65 years who received an inactivated influenza vaccine.

This rearrangement joins TRBV29-1 to TRBJ1-5; D possibly corresponds to TRBD1 (5 bases). The CDR3 has 13 residues. Per germline, CDR1 SQVTM and CDR2 ANQGSEA. With 8 bases removed from V and 7 bases from J, the gap between germline ends came to 18 bases. The CDR3 spells CSSGGGEGQPQHF. The CDR3 nucleotides read TGCAGCTCTGGGGGGGGTGAAGGCCAGCCCCAGCATTTT.

V usage is TRBV20-1 and J usage is TRBJ1-1; tentative D call: TRBD1 (5 bases). Germline CDR1 DFQATT, CDR2 SNEGSKA (reference sequence). This CDR3 comprises 14 residues. V lost 5 bases to trimming and J lost 7 bases, with 20 bases between them. The CDR3 spells CSAYAIRGDLEAFF. DNA for the CDR3: TGCAGTGCTTATGCCATCAGAGGGGACCTTGAAGCTTTCTTT.

This chain links TRBV20-1 with TRBJ2-7; D could derive from TRBD1 or TRBD2 (5 bases each). V lost 0 bases to trimming and J lost 3 bases, with 9 bases between them. CDR3 length equals 13 residues. Germline V gives CDR1 DFQATT, CDR2 SNEGSKA (reference sequence). The CDR3 loop reads CSARDSRGYEQYF. In DNA, the CDR3 is TGCAGTGCTAGAGATTCGAGGGGCTACGAGCAGTACTTC.

The CDR3 loop is CSARASLGYEQYF. CDR3 in DNA: TGCAGTGCTAGGGCAAGCCTTGGGTACGAGCAGTACTTC. The chain combines TRBV20-1 with TRBJ2-7, with D unresolved. Germline V gene sequence: CDR1 DFQATT, CDR2 SNEGSKA (reference sequence). V lost 3 bases and J 4 bases, leaving 13 bases between the germline ends. The CDR3 is 13 residues long.

This chain links TRBV29-1 with TRBJ2-1; a weak D match, TRBD2 (7 bases). V was shortened by 4 bases and J by 9 bases, with 22 bases between the two germline ends. Germline V lookup: CDR1 SQVTM, CDR2 ANQGSEA. This CDR3 is 15 amino acids long. The CDR3: CSVGPFGGGTGEQFF. The CDR3 DNA reads as TGCAGCGTTGGACCCTTTGGCGGGGGCACCGGTGAGCAGTTCTTC.

The rearrangement uses TRBV18 and TRBJ2-3, with D unresolved. Trimming stripped 2 bases from V and 13 bases from J, with 13 bases between. From germline, CDR1 is KGHSH and CDR2 LQKENI. The CDR3 is 12 residues long. The CDR3 coding sequence is TGTGCCAGCTCACCAACTGAGGTAGAAAAGTATTTT. The encoded protein is CASSPTEVEKYF.

The V and J genes are TRBV28 and TRBJ2-1; 7 positions agree with TRBD1. The CDR3 sequence is 14 residues long. J lost 6 bases, V lost 4 bases, and 6 bases had no gene match. CDR1 is MDHEN, CDR2 SYDVKM, per germline. CDR3: CASSSHTGVNEQFF. CDR3 bases: TGTGCCAGCAGTTCCCATACAGGGGTCAATGAGCAGTTCTTC.

This clonotype was detected ten times or more. The V gene is TRBV7-2, the J gene TRBJ2-5, with 7 bases fitting TRBD1. The ends lost 2 bases at V and 5 bases at J; junction bases unmatched: 5. Germline CDR1 reads SGHTA; CDR2 reads FQGNSA. The CDR3 extends over 14 amino acids. The CDR3 is CASSLNRGSETQYF. CDR3 DNA: TGTGCCAGCAGCTTAAACAGGGGTAGCGAGACCCAGTACTTC.

This clonotype was counted a few times. The chain recombines TRBV7-8 with TRBJ2-1; tentatively, D is TRBD1 (6 bases). Looked up from germline, CDR1 is SGHVS and CDR2 is FQNEAQ. The CDR3 is 14 amino acids. The ends were cut back, 5 bases at V and 5 bases at J, with 13 bases in the middle. As DNA, the CDR3 is TGTGCCAGCAGCCCATGGACAGTTAACAATGAGCAGTTCTTC. This gives the protein CASSPWTVNNEQFF.

The chain has TRBV5-1 and TRBJ2-7, with 9 bases fitting TRBD2. V dropped 5 bases and J dropped 2; count of bases not matched to a gene: 17. CDR1 is SGHRS, CDR2 YFSETQ, per germline. This CDR3 spans 18 amino acids. CDR3 in amino acids: CASSLLWLAGKQTYEQYF. Here the CDR3 DNA reads TGCGCCAGCAGTCTGTTGTGGCTAGCGGGGAAACAAACCTACGAGCAGTACTTC.

The chain has TRBV6-1 and TRBJ2-2; TRBD1 matches 8 bases. The CDR3 is 15 amino acids. The junction had 3 bases not matched to a gene; V was cut back by 1 base and J by 5 bases. Germline-derived CDR1 and CDR2 are MNHNS and SASEGT. Here the CDR3 DNA reads TGTGCCAGCAGTGAAGGACAGGGGAGGACCGGGGAGCTGTTTTTT. Residues: CASSEGQGRTGELFF.

The chain joins TRBV2 to TRBJ1-1; D unresolved. This CDR3 is 12 amino acids long. With 6 bases removed from V and 6 bases from J, the gap between germline ends came to 11 bases. Germline CDR1 and CDR2: SNHLY and FYNNEI. The DNA of the CDR3 is TGTGCCAGCAGAAACCGGGCCTCTGAAGCTTTCTTT. This gives the protein CASRNRASEAFF.

This chain uses TRBV2 with TRBJ2-1; D perhaps matches TRBD1 (6 bases). V was trimmed by 3 bases and J by 6 bases, leaving 15 bases between them. CDR1 is SNHLY and CDR2 is FYNNEI in the germline V gene. This CDR3 is built from 15 residues. The CDR3 loop is CASSEFTGLPNEQFF. The CDR3 nucleotides read TGTGCCAGCAGTGAGTTTACAGGGCTCCCCAATGAGCAGTTCTTC.

The chain uses TRBV5-1 and TRBJ2-2, with D unclear. The germline V gene has CDR1 SGHRS and CDR2 YFSETQ. This CDR3 spans 14 amino acids. The V end lost 4 bases, the J end lost 5 bases, and 12 bases lay between the germline ends. The CDR3 loop is CASSIRVQTGELFF. CDR3 DNA: TGCGCCAGCAGCATCCGGGTCCAGACCGGGGAGCTGTTTTTT.

This clonotype was seen a few times. The chain couples TRBV5-6 to TRBJ2-7, with D unclear. Looked up from germline, CDR1 is SGHDT and CDR2 is YYEEEE. This CDR3 is 13 amino acids long. Trimming shortened V by 0 bases and J by 6 bases, and 10 bases separated the two germline ends. The CDR3 reads CASSLEFRPEQYF. CDR3 bases: TGTGCCAGCAGCTTGGAATTCAGGCCCGAGCAGTACTTC. The full variable domain, completed using reference TRBV5-6 and TRBJ2-7, is DAGVTQSPTHLIKTRGQQVTLRCSPKSGHDTVSWYQQALGQGPQFIFQYYEEEERQRGNFPDRFSGHQFPNYSSELNVNALLLGDSALYLCASSLEFRPEQYFGPGTRLTVT.

V and J are TRBV5-1 and TRBJ2-7, with 8 bases that match TRBD1. V trimming: 3 bases; J trimming: 1 base; junction bases outside the gene matches: 6. The length of the CDR3 is 15 residues. Looked up from germline, CDR1 is SGHRS and CDR2 is YFSETQ. The CDR3 region has the DNA TGCGCCAGCAGCTGGACAACAGGGGGGTCCTACGAGCAGTACTTC. Encoded protein: CASSWTTGGSYEQYF.

There are a few counts of this clonotype. V usage is TRBV5-1 and J usage is TRBJ2-7, with D possibly being TRBD1 (5 bases). The CDR3 length is 15 residues. With 0 bases removed from V and 3 bases from J, the gap between germline ends came to 13 bases. Germline V gene sequence: CDR1 SGHRS, CDR2 YFSETQ. The CDR3: CASSLDRTVSYEQYF. The CDR3 bases are TGCGCCAGCAGCTTGGACAGGACGGTAAGCTACGAGCAGTACTTC.

This clonotype has more than one count but fewer than ten. V gene TRBV20-1 combines with J gene TRBJ2-4, with 8 bases lining up with TRBD1. Trimming took 2 bases from V and 9 from J; bases not matched to a gene: 15. This CDR3 spans 16 amino acids. CDR1 is DFQATT, CDR2 SNEGSKA, per germline (reference sequence). The CDR3 protein is CSARYNLDRDRGIQYF. DNA for the CDR3: TGCAGTGCTAGATACAACTTGGACAGGGATCGTGGCATTCAGTACTTC.

This clonotype occurred a few times. The V and J genes are TRBV7-6 and TRBJ1-3; D is possibly TRBD1 (5 bases). The CDR3 covers 20 residues. Germline V CDR1 and CDR2: SGHVS, FNYEAQ. V gave up 1 base and J gave up 0 bases, with 22 bases separating them. The CDR3 DNA reads as TGTGCCAGCAGCTTAGTTGCAGGGATTAATAGGGTGACCTCTGGAAACACCATATATTTT. As protein: CASSLVAGINRVTSGNTIYF. Drawing the rest from reference TRBV7-6 and TRBJ1-3, the complete variable domain is GAGVSQSPRYKVTKRGQDVALRCDPISGHVSLYWYRQALGQGPEFLTYFNYEAQQDKSGLPNDRFSAERPEGSISTLTIQRTEQRDSAMYRCASSLVAGINRVTSGNTIYFGEGSWLTVV.

This chain joins TRBV7-9 and TRBJ1-1; no firm D call. Trimming left V 8 bases short and J 4 bases short, with 8 bases between. Germline CDR1 is SEHNR and CDR2 is FQNEAQ (reference sequence). The CDR3 runs 11 residues. The DNA for the CDR3 is TGTGCCAGCTTTGGGGTCACTGAAGCTTTCTTT. It encodes CASFGVTEAFF.

The chain carries TRBV28 and TRBJ1-2; 8 nucleotides line up with TRBD1. Germline lookup yields CDR1 MDHEN and CDR2 SYDVKM. This CDR3 has 12 residues. V lost 4 bases, J lost 8 bases, and 3 bases stayed unmatched. The CDR3 DNA sequence: TGTGCCAGCAGTTCCAGGGGGCGGGGCTACACCTTC. This sequence encodes CASSSRGRGYTF.

The rearrangement uses TRBV4-3 and TRBJ2-6; D could derive from TRBD1 or TRBD2 (5 bases each). This CDR3 has 16 amino acids. Trimming removed 4 bases from V and 1 base from J, with 11 bases in between. Germline-derived CDR1 and CDR2 are LGHNA and YSLEER. The CDR3 DNA sequence: TGCGCCAGCAGCCCCCGCTGGGGGTCTGGGGCCAACGTCCTGACTTTC. Translated, it gives CASSPRWGSGANVLTF.

This chain joins TRBV5-5 and TRBJ1-5; D is possibly TRBD1 (6 bases). V dropped 4 bases and J dropped 0 bases, with 14 bases sitting between them. The CDR3 is 16 residues long. Germline lookup yields CDR1 SGHKS and CDR2 YYEKEE (reference sequence). The CDR3: CASSPGQTYSNQPQHF. The CDR3 coding sequence is TGTGCCAGCAGCCCCGGACAGACGTATAGCAATCAGCCCCAGCATTTT. The full variable domain, rest sourced from reference TRBV5-5 and TRBJ1-5, is DAGVTQSPTHLIKTRGQQVTLRCSPISGHKSVSWYQQVLGQGPQFIFQYYEKEERGRGNFPDRFSARQFPNYSSELNVNALLLGDSALYLCASSPGQTYSNQPQHFGDGTRLSIL.

The chain combines TRBV6-2 or TRBV6-3 with TRBJ2-7, with TRBD1 identical over 7 bases. Germline values: CDR1 MNHEY, CDR2 SVGEGT. Trimming removed 6 bases from V and 3 bases from J; junction bases left unmatched: 8. This CDR3 contains 14 residues. DNA of the CDR3: TGTGCCAGCAGACGGACAGGTTCACTCTACGAGCAGTACTTC. As protein: CASRRTGSLYEQYF.

This chain connects TRBV4-1 to TRBJ2-7; TRBD1 matches at 7 bases. Germline CDR1 reads MGHRA; CDR2 reads YSYEKL. This CDR3 is 16 amino acids long. V lost 3 bases, J lost 1 base, and 9 bases stayed unmatched. The CDR3 is CASSQAPSTGSYEQYF. CDR3 coding DNA: TGCGCCAGCAGCCAGGCGCCCTCGACAGGGTCCTACGAGCAGTACTTC.

Only a few counts were recorded for this clonotype. CDR3: CASSQDAKLAYEQYF. The CDR3 DNA reads as TGTGCCAGCAGCCAAGACGCTAAATTAGCCTACGAGCAGTACTTC. The chain joins TRBV3-1 to TRBJ2-7, with unresolved D. CDR1 is LGHDT and CDR2 is YNNKEL in the germline V gene (reference sequence). Trimming took 0 bases from V and 2 from J, leaving 11 bases between them. The CDR3 runs 15 residues.

This clonotype came up a few times. The V call is TRBV29-1, the J call TRBJ1-3, with D unresolved. Trimming took 6 bases from V and 2 from J, leaving 14 bases between them. This CDR3 spans 14 amino acids. Germline V gives CDR1 SQVTM, CDR2 ANQGSEA. CDR3 sequence: CSVFFRDTGNTIYF. The CDR3 bases are TGCAGCGTCTTTTTCCGGGATACTGGAAACACCATATATTTT.

The sample holds a few counts of this clonotype. The chain links TRBV11-2 to TRBJ1-4; a possible D gene is TRBD1 (6 bases). The CDR3 is 18 amino acids. CDR1 is SGHAT, CDR2 FQNNGV, per germline. With 5 bases removed from V and 0 bases from J, the gap between germline ends came to 19 bases. The CDR3 spells CASSRRDRKLSTNEKLFF. The CDR3, as DNA: TGTGCCAGCAGCCGCCGAGACAGGAAATTATCAACTAATGAAAAACTGTTTTTT.